Shown below are 23 T cell receptor beta chains from a single sample sequenced in a study of CD8+CD57+ T cells in acquired aplastic anemia. TCR beta VDJ and CDR3 profiling used genomic DNA as template. TCRdb recomputed calls from the reads with MiXCR, one row per CDR3 protein. The data show 400,000 to 500,000 distinct CDR3 sequences, with about two thirds seen just once and 4% held by the top ten. The sequencing sample was made of sorted CD4+, CD8+, or CD8+CD57+ T cells (not recorded which) from PBMCs. These receptors were collected from a human donor in good health, serving as a control.

In the case of this clonotype: The conserved closing phenylalanine or tryptophan is absent in this CDR3, likely reflecting a read error. The DNA is omitted, as the CDR3 cannot be located on it reliably, and the CDR3 follows TCRdb's listing. V usage is TRBV7-2 and J usage is TRBJ1-6; the table gives TRBD1 as D, unverified against the DNA. With termini counted, the CDR3 has 13 amino acids. The V gene's germline CDR1 is SGHTA and CDR2 FQGNSA. The CDR3 sequence: CASSIDRGSVIHY.

The J gene is TRBJ2-7, the V gene TRBV29-1, with D perhaps TRBD2 (5 bases). V was trimmed by 7 bases and J by 6 bases, leaving 19 bases between them. The V gene's germline CDR1 is SQVTM and CDR2 ANQGSEA. The CDR3 extends over 13 amino acids. The CDR3 protein is CSARTRVAGEQYF. The CDR3 nucleotides are TGCAGCGCAAGAACACGGGTCGCGGGCGAGCAGTACTTC.

This clonotype occurred many times. This rearrangement joins TRBV7-7 to TRBJ2-2; 9 bases map to TRBD1. The germline gives CDR1 SSHAT, CDR2 FNYEAQ (reference sequence). There are 13 residues in the CDR3. V lost 5 bases and J lost 10; bases outside the gene matches: 5. The chain's CDR3 is CASSPDRGSELFF. The CDR3 bases are TGTGCCAGCAGCCCGGACAGGGGTTCGGAGCTGTTTTTT.

A remark on this clonotype: This may come from a read error, since a much larger clone is one base off. V gene TRBV12-3 or TRBV12-4 combines with J gene TRBJ2-3; either TRBD1 or TRBD2 may fit D (6 bases each). V lost 6 bases and J 7 bases, leaving 20 bases between the germline ends. CDR3 length equals 15 residues. This CDR3 reads CASSLNLGGHHTQYF. DNA of the CDR3: TGTGCCAGCAGCTTAAATCTGGGGGGCCACCATACGCAGTATTTT.

The chain combines TRBV12-3 or TRBV12-4 with TRBJ1-1; the D is unclear. The CDR3 loop spans 16 amino acids. The V end was cut by 7 bases, the J end by 0 bases, with 18 bases between. CDR3 sequence: CASTRKGQLLNTEAFF. As DNA, the CDR3 is TGTGCCAGCACCCGCAAGGGTCAGCTCCTGAACACTGAAGCTTTCTTT.

The chain uses TRBV12-3 or TRBV12-4 and TRBJ2-7; 9 nucleotides agree with TRBD2. The CDR3 runs 14 residues. V lost 6 bases to trimming and J lost 3 bases; unmatched junction nucleotides: 6. CDR3 nucleotides: TGTGCCAGCAGATTAAATAGCGGGGGCTACGAGCAGTACTTC. Amino acid sequence: CASRLNSGGYEQYF.

This clonotype occurred many times. The chain is built from TRBV6-5 and TRBJ2-1; the match to TRBD2 covers 14 bases. The V segment lost 6 bases and the J segment 4 bases; nucleotides outside the gene matches: 5. The CDR3 has 16 amino acids. The germline V gene has CDR1 MNHEY and CDR2 SVGAGI. The CDR3 region is CASRWTSGGKYNEQFF. CDR3 bases: TGTGCCAGCAGATGGACTAGCGGGGGGAAATACAATGAGCAGTTCTTC.

About this clonotype itself: Because it lacks the conserved phenylalanine or tryptophan at the end, this CDR3 is likely a read error. The DNA is left out, because the CDR3 cannot be placed on it with certainty; the CDR3 is given as TCRdb lists it. The rearrangement uses TRBV6-5 and TRBJ2-7; the table calls TRBD1, which could not be checked here. Germline V CDR1 and CDR2: MNHEY, SVGAGI. From its first to its last residue, the CDR3 has 9 amino acids. Here the CDR3 reads CASSLRADL.

Regarding this clonotype: The conserved phenylalanine or tryptophan is not found at the CDR3 terminus, so this likely reflects a read error. The chain recombines TRBV7-2 with TRBJ1-5; D gene unclear. Germline-derived CDR1 and CDR2 are SGHTA and FQGNSA. CDR3 length: 13 amino acids. For the CDR3, the DNA is TGTGCCAGCAGTGATGAGAGCAATCGGCCCCAGCATTAT. Translating gives CASSDESNRPQHY.

This chain joins TRBV20-1 and TRBJ2-2; 8 nucleotides match TRBD2. The CDR3 is made up of 14 amino acids. Germline trimming cut 4 bases from V and 1 base from J; bases unmatched to any gene: 2. The V gene's germline CDR1 is DFQATT and CDR2 SNEGSKA (reference sequence). The CDR3 DNA reads TGCAGTGCTATAGCGGGATTGAACACCGGGGAGCTGTTTTTT. The encoded protein is CSAIAGLNTGELFF.

The genes are TRBV19 and TRBJ2-2, with D possibly matching TRBD1 (5 bases). Per germline, CDR1 LNHDA and CDR2 SQIVND (reference sequence). The length of the CDR3 is 14 residues. The V gene lost 5 bases and the J gene lost 2 bases, with 9 bases spanning the gap. The CDR3 nucleotides are TGTGCCAGTAGTCCAGGGTTAAACACCGGGGAGCTGTTTTTT. It encodes CASSPGLNTGELFF.

About this clonotype: The junction departs from the called germline gene at one end, perhaps through a read error. The chain links TRBV5-1 to TRBJ2-1, with D perhaps being TRBD1 or TRBD2 (5 bases each). The CDR3 is 12 amino acids. The germline V gene has CDR1 SGHRS and CDR2 YFSETQ. The CDR3 loop reads CASSCEGPGTFF. CDR3 DNA sequence: TGTGCCAGCAGCTGTGAGGGGCCGGGCACGTTCTTC.

Comment on this clonotype: Sequence at one end of the junction differs from germline and may be a read error. CDR3 in amino acids: CASSLDLVEDPYF. As DNA, the CDR3 is TGTGCCAGCAGCTTAGACCTAGTAGAGGACCCCTACTTC. This rearrangement joins TRBV7-2 to TRBJ2-1; D call uncertain. Germline V gene data show CDR1 as SGHTA and CDR2 as FQGNSA. This CDR3 has 13 residues.

As regards this clonotype: At one end, the junction sequence differs from germline, possibly due to a read error. This chain's CDR3 is CASSLGTGTHEAGF. The CDR3 DNA reads TGTGCCAGCAGCTTAGGCACAGGGACGCATGAAGCTGGCTTT. The rearrangement uses TRBV7-8 and TRBJ1-1; D is perhaps TRBD1 (6 bases). CDR3 length: 14 amino acids. Per the germline V gene, CDR1 is SGHVS and CDR2 is FQNEAQ.

The chain recombines TRBV5-6 with TRBJ1-1; D call uncertain. Trimming took off 3 bases at V and 5 bases at J, with 14 bases between the two ends. Germline loops: CDR1 SGHDT, CDR2 YYEEEE. The CDR3 extends over 14 amino acids. The CDR3 DNA sequence: TGTGCCAGCAGCTCGACGGGCGGAGGAACTGAAGCTTTCTTT. It encodes CASSSTGGGTEAFF. Supplemented by reference TRBV5-6 and TRBJ1-1, the full variable domain reads DAGVTQSPTHLIKTRGQQVTLRCSPKSGHDTVSWYQQALGQGPQFIFQYYEEEERQRGNFPDRFSGHQFPNYSSELNVNALLLGDSALYLCASSSTGGGTEAFFGQGTRLTVV.

This chain links TRBV29-1 with TRBJ2-7; D remains ambiguous. Germline CDR1 SQVTM, CDR2 ANQGSEA. The CDR3 has 11 amino acids. The CDR3 sequence: CASELAYEQYF. The DNA for the CDR3 is TGCGCCAGCGAGCTGGCATATGAGCAGTACTTC.

V gene TRBV11-2 combines with J gene TRBJ1-4; a weak D match, TRBD1 (5 bases). V was cut by 5 bases and J by 5 bases, with 9 bases left in between. Germline CDR1 and CDR2: SGHAT and FQNNGV. CDR3 size: 13 residues. As DNA, the CDR3 is TGTGCCAGCAGCGTGCGGGGGAATGAAAAACTGTTTTTT. Translating gives CASSVRGNEKLFF.

About this clonotype itself: Here the CDR3 omits its conserved ending phenylalanine or tryptophan, so a read error is the likely source. It is unclear where the CDR3 begins or ends on the DNA, so no DNA is shown, and the CDR3 is as TCRdb lists it. The rearrangement links TRBV5-1 to TRBJ1-2. The CDR3 is 10 residues long, counting both termini. In germline, CDR1 is SGHRS, CDR2 YFSETQ. This CDR3 reads CASSLGQRTT.

This chain connects TRBV7-9 to TRBJ2-3; 8 nucleotides match TRBD2. The CDR3 totals 19 residues. V trimming: 5 bases; J trimming: 6 bases; junction bases outside the gene matches: 22. CDR1 and CDR2 (germline): SEHNR, FQNEAQ (reference sequence). This chain's CDR3 is CASSQDLTSELSFSDTQYF. CDR3 sequence (DNA): TGTGCCAGCAGCCAAGATCTGACTAGCGAGCTCTCTTTCTCTGATACGCAGTATTTT.

A word on this clonotype: One end of the junction fails to match germline, which may point to a read error. The chain uses TRBV25-1 and TRBJ2-7; 9 bases fit TRBD1. This CDR3 is 15 amino acids long. CDR1 and CDR2 (germline): MGHDK, SYGVNS. This CDR3 reads CASSRDRVPLYEQYF. CDR3 DNA sequence: TGCGCCAGCAGCCGGGACAGGGTCCCGCTCTACGAGCAGTACTTC.

This sequence joins TRBV7-2 and TRBJ1-5; no reliable D call. The V gene's germline CDR1 is SGHTA and CDR2 FQGNSA. The CDR3 is 16 amino acids. V was trimmed by 0 bases and J by 13 bases, leaving 22 bases between them. CDR3 protein: CASSLAVEQPQQLQHF. CDR3 bases: TGTGCCAGCAGCTTAGCTGTAGAACAGCCCCAGCAACTTCAGCATTTT.

This chain links TRBV9 with TRBJ2-7; possibly TRBD1 or TRBD2 for D (5 bases each). The CDR3 is made up of 13 amino acids. Germline CDR1 reads SGDLS; CDR2 reads YYNGEE. V lost 5 bases, J lost 2 bases, and 11 bases lay in between. In DNA form, the CDR3 reads TGTGCCAGCAGTGCCGGGGCAGCCTACGAGCAGTACTTC. Protein product: CASSAGAAYEQYF.

The rearrangement uses TRBV29-1 and TRBJ1-2, with D tentatively TRBD1 (6 bases). V was shortened by 6 bases and J by 8 bases, with 19 bases between the two germline ends. There are 13 residues in the CDR3. CDR1 is SQVTM and CDR2 is ANQGSEA in the germline V gene. The CDR3 here is CSVTKGVGEGYTF. Written as DNA, the CDR3 is TGCAGCGTAACAAAGGGGGTCGGTGAGGGCTACACCTTC.